This TCR beta chain emerged from a study of T cells after yellow fever vaccination. This clonotype has more than one count but fewer than ten. No antigen is known for it. Study conclusions and caveats: CD4 and CD8 compartments shared a small share of clonotypes. Reappearance after the booster was observed for most primary-vaccination clones (roughly 97% CD4, almost 90% CD8). A faster peak, day 5 versus 15, was reached by the weaker secondary response.

The CDR3 is made up of 14 amino acids. CDR1 is SEHNR, CDR2 FQNEAQ, per germline (reference sequence). The J segment lost 2 bases and the V segment lost 9 bases, leaving 4 bases of the junction unmatched. Using its own MiXCR run on the 5' RACE reads, TCRdb lists one record per CDR3 protein. The table includes about 210,000 distinct CDR3 sequences, about 7% detected once. The gene calls are TRBV7-9 and TRBJ2-5; TRBD2 aligns across 12 bases. The clonotype originates from a man aged 30-40 years who received the YFV17D yellow fever vaccine. Sequences were derived from CD4+ T cells sorted from PBMCs, sampled on the day of the yellow fever booster vaccination. CDR3 amino acids: CASSTSGRQETQYF. Written as DNA, the CDR3 is TGTGCCAGTTCGACTAGCGGGAGACAAGAGACCCAGTACTTC.